This note documents a single TCR beta chain sequence. CDR1 GTSNPN and CDR2 SVGIG come from the germline V gene (reference sequence). V was trimmed by 1 base and J by 0 bases, leaving 13 bases between them. The length of the CDR3 is 15 residues. cDNA came from about 0.5 to 1 ug RNA primed by random hexamers. TCRdb processed the immunoSEQ multiplex PCR reads anew with MiXCR; each CDR3 protein has one entry. Among hundreds of thousands of distinct CDR3 sequences, roughly 85% were seen once, and the ten largest hold about 0.22%. The sample is drawn from a study of CD8 T cells in Susac syndrome. The source of this sequence is a human donor with multiple sclerosis. Sequencing used CD8+ T cells from PBMCs. The chain carries TRBV30 and TRBJ2-7; D is unclear. The CDR3 nucleotides are TGTGCCTGGAGTGGACCCGGCTATAGCTCCTACGAGCAGTACTTC. Amino acid sequence: CAWSGPGYSSYEQYF.